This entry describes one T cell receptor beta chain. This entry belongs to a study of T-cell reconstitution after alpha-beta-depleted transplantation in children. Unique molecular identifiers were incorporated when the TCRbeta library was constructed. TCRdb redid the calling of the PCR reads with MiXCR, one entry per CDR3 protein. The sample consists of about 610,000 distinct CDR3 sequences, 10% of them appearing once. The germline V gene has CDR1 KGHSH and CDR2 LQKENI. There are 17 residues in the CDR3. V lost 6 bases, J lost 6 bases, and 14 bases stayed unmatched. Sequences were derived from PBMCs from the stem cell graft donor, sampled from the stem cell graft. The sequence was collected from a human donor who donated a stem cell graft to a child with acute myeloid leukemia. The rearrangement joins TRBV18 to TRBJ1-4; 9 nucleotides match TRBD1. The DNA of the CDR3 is TGTGCCAGCTCCCCAGTCCCGGGACAGGGACCATATGAAAAACTGTTTTTT. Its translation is CASSPVPGQGPYEKLFF.